The 5 T cell receptor beta chains presented below share a single source sample, sequenced in a study of cytomegalovirus exposure and HLA in healthy donors. The PCR used 60 Vbeta and 13 Jbeta primers. Data came from immunoSEQ multiplex PCR; TCRdb stores just in-frame clones and leaves some out. The sample shows some 200,000 clones, around 83% of them seen only once. The sequenced material came from PBMCs. These receptors were obtained from a girl between 10 and 17 years old in good health and CMV-seronegative.

This chain connects TRBV28 to TRBJ1-5; TRBD1 might be the D (5 bases). The CDR3 is 16 residues long. Germline V gene sequence: CDR1 MDHEN, CDR2 SYDVKM. Trimming shortened V by 8 bases and J by 2 bases, and 19 bases separated the two germline ends. DNA for the CDR3: TGTGCCAGCCATCCCGGGCAGGGCTTTGGCAATCAGCCCCAGCATTTT. This gives the protein CASHPGQGFGNQPQHF. Full variable domain (outside the CDR3, taken from reference TRBV28 and TRBJ1-5): DVKVTQSSRYLVKRTGEKVFLECVQDMDHENMFWYRQDPGLGLRLIYFSYDVKMKEKGDIPEGYSVSREKKERFSLILESASTNQTSMYLCASHPGQGFGNQPQHFGDGTRLSIL.

The chain uses TRBV5-6 and TRBJ2-1; 7 nucleotides agree with TRBD2. CDR3 length equals 16 residues. With V trimmed by 0 bases and J by 0 bases, 3 bases remained unmatched. The germline V gene encodes CDR1 SGHDT and CDR2 YYEEEE. CDR3 loop: CASSLGGGSSYNEQFF. In DNA, the CDR3 is TGTGCCAGCAGCTTGGGAGGCGGGAGCTCCTACAATGAGCAGTTCTTC.

The V gene is TRBV30, the J gene TRBJ2-7; 10 nucleotides agree with TRBD2. The CDR3 is 15 amino acids. Germline V gives CDR1 GTSNPN, CDR2 SVGIG (reference sequence). Trimming cost V 4 bases and J 4 bases; bases outside gene matches: 10. CDR3 protein: CAWKKLAGESYEQYF. For the CDR3, the DNA is TGTGCCTGGAAGAAGCTAGCGGGAGAGTCTTACGAGCAGTACTTC.

The V gene is TRBV6-1, the J gene TRBJ2-7; perhaps TRBD1 as D (6 bases). The CDR3 is made up of 13 amino acids. V gave up 7 bases and J gave up 0 bases, with 10 bases separating them. Germline V gene data show CDR1 as MNHNS and CDR2 as SASEGT. The CDR3 DNA reads as TGTGCCAGCAAGACAGGTCTCTCCTACGAGCAGTACTTC. Its protein product is CASKTGLSYEQYF.

The genes are TRBV5-1 and TRBJ2-7; possibly TRBD2 for D (5 bases). Between the trimmed V and J ends, which lost 4 bases and 2 bases, there was a span of 19 bases. CDR3 size: 16 residues. CDR1 and CDR2 (germline): SGHRS, YFSETQ. The CDR3 sequence is CASSQSSPAWPYEQYF. CDR3 DNA: TGCGCCAGCAGCCAGTCTAGCCCGGCGTGGCCCTACGAGCAGTACTTC.